The rows below give T cell receptor beta chains drawn from one sample of a study of regulatory T cells in long-lasting Graves disease. TCRdb reanalysed the multiplex PCR reads using MiXCR and keeps one entry per CDR3 protein. Here the sample spans 300,000 to 500,000 distinct CDR3 sequences, 20% being singletons. The starting material was peripheral blood mononuclear cells (PBMCs), obtained when the disease was refractory, from a patient treated with antithyroid drugs. The receptors come from a female donor with Graves disease. Both conserved end residues are part of each CDR3. D genes are given only for firm matches. Part of the rows lack a size; the others show once, few, many or a class for expanded clones.

v_gene,d_gene,abundance,j_gene,CDR3aa,CDR3nt
TRBV5-1,NA,NA,TRBJ2-2,CASSLDSRITGELFF,TGCGCCAGCAGCTTGGACAGTCGAATTACCGGGGAGCTGTTTTTT
TRBV5-1,NA,few,TRBJ1-1,CASSLYAGARTEAFF,TGCGCCAGCAGCTTGTACGCAGGGGCGCGCACTGAAGCTTTCTTT
TRBV11-2,NA,NA,TRBJ2-5,CASSRSNGQETQYF,TGTGCCAGCAGCCGTTCGAACGGGCAAGAGACCCAGTACTTC
TRBV6-1,TRBD1,many,TRBJ1-1,CASSQQGQVLMNTEAFF,TGTGCCAGCTCCCAGCAGGGACAGGTCCTGATGAACACTGAAGCTTTCTTT
TRBV2,TRBD1,many,TRBJ2-7,CASAITGVEQYF,TGTGCCAGCGCGATTACAGGGGTCGAGCAGTACTTC
TRBV7-2,NA,many,TRBJ2-5,CAASRAQGETQYF,TGTGCCGCCAGCCGGGCCCAGGGGGAGACCCAGTACTTC
TRBV11-2,NA,many,TRBJ1-1,CASRRGGTEAFF,TGTGCCAGCAGGAGAGGGGGGACTGAAGCTTTCTTT
TRBV11-2,NA,few,TRBJ2-3,CASSLVAHLSVDTQYF,TGTGCCAGCAGCCTCGTGGCACACCTGTCAGTAGATACGCAGTATTTT
TRBV24-1,TRBD1,NA,TRBJ2-1,CATRGTGGQDEQFF,TGTGCCACCAGAGGGACAGGGGGCCAAGATGAGCAGTTCTTC
TRBV20-1,NA,NA,TRBJ1-2,CSTRDSDTFPGGYGYTF,TGCAGTACTAGAGATTCGGACACCTTTCCGGGAGGCTATGGCTACACCTTC
TRBV19,TRBD1,NA,TRBJ2-6,CASSISAGGDAGANVLTF,TGTGCCAGTAGTATATCGGCAGGGGGCGACGCTGGGGCCAACGTCCTGACTTTC
TRBV20-1,NA,few,TRBJ1-5,CSARGRENQPQHF,TGCAGTGCTAGAGGCAGGGAAAATCAGCCCCAGCATTTT
TRBV12-3/TRBV12-4,NA,few,TRBJ2-7,CASSLLRGSYEQYF,TGTGCCAGCAGTTTACTGCGGGGCTCCTACGAGCAGTACTTC
TRBV6-5,NA,NA,TRBJ1-5,CASSYGPGEGPQHF,TGTGCCAGCAGTTACGGGCCCGGGGAAGGGCCCCAGCATTTT
TRBV19,NA,NA,TRBJ1-4,CASSIGPTNEKLFF,TGTGCCAGTAGTATCGGTCCAACTAATGAAAAACTGTTTTTT
TRBV5-5,NA,NA,TRBJ2-7,CASSLDGTKISYKQYF,TGTGCCAGCAGCTTGGATGGGACAAAAATCTCCTACAAGCAGTACTTC
TRBV29-1,NA,few,TRBJ1-2,CSVVGGEANYGYTF,TGCAGCGTTGTAGGGGGGGAAGCTAACTATGGCTACACCTTC
TRBV6-4,NA,NA,TRBJ1-1,CASSQDGRGGTEAFF,TGCGCCAGCAGCCAAGATGGAAGAGGGGGCACTGAAGCTTTCTTT
TRBV6-2/TRBV6-3,TRBD1,many,TRBJ1-4,CASSRGQGSNEKLFF,TGTGCCAGCAGTCGAGGACAGGGCAGTAATGAAAAACTGTTTTTT
TRBV28,NA,many,TRBJ1-1,CASREMNTEAFF,TGTGCCAGCAGGGAGATGAACACTGAAGCTTTCTTT
TRBV28,NA,few,TRBJ1-5,CASSLWLGQGDNQPQHF,TGTGCCAGCAGTTTATGGTTGGGGCAGGGCGACAATCAGCCCCAGCATTTT
TRBV5-5,TRBD1,NA,TRBJ2-2,CASSLAGGASMTGELFF,TGTGCCAGCAGCTTGGCAGGGGGCGCGAGTATGACCGGGGAGCTGTTTTTT
TRBV30,TRBD1,few,TRBJ2-2,CAWVHGQGASPNTGELFF,TGTGCCTGGGTCCACGGACAGGGGGCGTCTCCGAACACCGGGGAGCTGTTTTTT
TRBV5-1,TRBD2,few,TRBJ2-7,CASSPLAGGNEQYF,TGCGCCAGCAGCCCCCTGGCGGGAGGAAACGAGCAGTACTTC
TRBV14,NA,many,TRBJ1-2,CASSPDRSYGYTF,TGTGCCAGCAGCCCGGATCGGAGCTATGGCTACACCTTC
TRBV2,NA,few,TRBJ1-6,CASSGGLTADNSPLHF,TGTGCCAGCAGTGGTGGTTTAACAGCCGATAATTCACCCCTCCACTTT
TRBV12-3/TRBV12-4,TRBD1,many,TRBJ2-5,CASRPTGGGETQYF,TGTGCCAGCAGACCCACAGGGGGAGGAGAGACCCAGTACTTC
TRBV7-2,NA,many,TRBJ2-7,CASSLERRNYEQYF,TGTGCCAGCAGCTTAGAGCGGCGGAACTACGAGCAGTACTTC
TRBV2,NA,many,TRBJ2-7,CASNGGLTYEQYF,TGTGCCAGCAACGGGGGATTGACGTACGAGCAGTACTTC
TRBV28,TRBD2,many,TRBJ2-7,CASSPRGLAGERGEQYF,TGTGCCAGCAGTCCACGGGGACTAGCGGGAGAGAGGGGCGAGCAGTACTTC
TRBV7-2,TRBD1,many,TRBJ1-2,CASFQGEDDGYTF,TGTGCCAGCTTCCAGGGGGAGGATGATGGCTACACCTTC